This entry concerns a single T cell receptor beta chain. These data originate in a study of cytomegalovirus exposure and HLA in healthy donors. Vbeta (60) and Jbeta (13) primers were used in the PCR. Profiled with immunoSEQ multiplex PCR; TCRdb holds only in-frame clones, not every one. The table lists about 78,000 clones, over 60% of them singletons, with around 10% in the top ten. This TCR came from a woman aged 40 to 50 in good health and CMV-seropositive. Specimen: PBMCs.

For the CDR3, the DNA is TGTGCCAGCAGTTACACAGGGAGTGGTCAGCCCCAGCATTTT. Protein product: CASSYTGSGQPQHF. J is TRBJ1-5 and V is TRBV6-6; possibly TRBD1 for D (6 bases). Germline V CDR1 and CDR2: MNHNY, SVGAGI (reference sequence). The CDR3 is 14 amino acids. V was cut by 2 bases and J by 6 bases, with 11 bases left in between.